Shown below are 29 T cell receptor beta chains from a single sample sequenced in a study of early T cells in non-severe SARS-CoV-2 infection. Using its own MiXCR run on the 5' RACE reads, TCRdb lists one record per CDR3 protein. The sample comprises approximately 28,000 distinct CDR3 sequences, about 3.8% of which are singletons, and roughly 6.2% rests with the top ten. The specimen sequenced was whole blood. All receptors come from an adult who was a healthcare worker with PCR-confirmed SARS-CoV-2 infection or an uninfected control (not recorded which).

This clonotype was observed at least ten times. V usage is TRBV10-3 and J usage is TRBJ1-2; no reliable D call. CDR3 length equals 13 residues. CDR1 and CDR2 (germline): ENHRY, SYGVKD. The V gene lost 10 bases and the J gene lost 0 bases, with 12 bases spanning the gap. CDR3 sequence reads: CATFGPTNYGYTF. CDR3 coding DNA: TGTGCCACCTTTGGGCCAACTAACTATGGCTACACCTTC.

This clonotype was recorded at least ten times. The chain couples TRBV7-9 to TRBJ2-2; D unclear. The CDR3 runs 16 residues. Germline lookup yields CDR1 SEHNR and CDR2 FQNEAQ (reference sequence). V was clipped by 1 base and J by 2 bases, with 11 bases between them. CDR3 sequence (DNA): TGTGCCAGCAGCTTAGATATAGCCTTCAACACCGGGGAGCTGTTTTTT. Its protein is CASSLDIAFNTGELFF.

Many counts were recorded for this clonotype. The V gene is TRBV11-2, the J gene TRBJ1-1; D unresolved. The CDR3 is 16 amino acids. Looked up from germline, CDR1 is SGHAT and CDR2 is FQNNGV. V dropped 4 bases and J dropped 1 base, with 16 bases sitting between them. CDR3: CASSSPIGMGNTEAFF. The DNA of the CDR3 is TGTGCCAGCAGCTCTCCTATCGGGATGGGGAACACTGAAGCTTTCTTT.

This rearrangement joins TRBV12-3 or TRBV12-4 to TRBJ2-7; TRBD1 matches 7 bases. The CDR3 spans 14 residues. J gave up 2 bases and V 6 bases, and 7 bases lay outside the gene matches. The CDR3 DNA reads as TGTGCCAGCAGAAGACAGGGCGTTCCCTACGAGCAGTACTTC. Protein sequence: CASRRQGVPYEQYF.

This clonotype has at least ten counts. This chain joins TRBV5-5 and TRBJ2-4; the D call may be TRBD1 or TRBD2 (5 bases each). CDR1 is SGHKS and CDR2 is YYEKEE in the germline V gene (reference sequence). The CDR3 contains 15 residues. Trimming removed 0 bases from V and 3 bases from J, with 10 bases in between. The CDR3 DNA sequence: TGTGCCAGCAGCTTGGGGGACGGAGTCAAAAACATTCAGTACTTC. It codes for CASSLGDGVKNIQYF.

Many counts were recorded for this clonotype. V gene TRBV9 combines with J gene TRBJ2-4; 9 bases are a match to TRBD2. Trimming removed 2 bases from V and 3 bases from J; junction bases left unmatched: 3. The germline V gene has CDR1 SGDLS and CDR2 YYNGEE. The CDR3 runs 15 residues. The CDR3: CASSVSGSNKNIQYF. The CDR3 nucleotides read TGTGCCAGCAGCGTTAGCGGGAGTAACAAAAACATTCAGTACTTC.

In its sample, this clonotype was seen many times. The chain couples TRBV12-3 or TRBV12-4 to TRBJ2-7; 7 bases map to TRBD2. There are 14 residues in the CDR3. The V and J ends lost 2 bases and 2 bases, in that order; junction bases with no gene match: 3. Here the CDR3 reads CASSLTGGAYEQYF. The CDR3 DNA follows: TGTGCCAGCAGTTTAACGGGAGGAGCCTACGAGCAGTACTTC.

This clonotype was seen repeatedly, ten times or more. The CDR3 sequence is CASSNKPRDHNYGYTF. The CDR3 DNA reads TGTGCCAGCAGCAATAAGCCCAGGGACCACAACTATGGCTACACCTTC. The genes are TRBV21-1 and TRBJ1-2; whether TRBD1, the table's D call, matches the DNA was not checked. TRBV21-1 corresponds to a pseudogene. The CDR3 loop spans 16 amino acids.

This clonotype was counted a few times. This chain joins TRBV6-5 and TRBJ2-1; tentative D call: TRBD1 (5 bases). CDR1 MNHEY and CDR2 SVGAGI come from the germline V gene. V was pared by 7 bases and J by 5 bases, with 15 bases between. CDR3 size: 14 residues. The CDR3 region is CASKGATFNNEQFF. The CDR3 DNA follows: TGTGCCAGCAAAGGGGCTACTTTTAACAATGAGCAGTTCTTC.

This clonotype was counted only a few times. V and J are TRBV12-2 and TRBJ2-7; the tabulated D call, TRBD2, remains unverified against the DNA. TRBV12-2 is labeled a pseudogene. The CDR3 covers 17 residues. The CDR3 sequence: CASRRVPGRALCGNWDF. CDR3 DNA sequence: TGTGCAAGTCGACGAGTACCGGGCCGCGCATTGTGCGGGAACTGGGACTTC.

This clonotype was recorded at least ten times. This chain's CDR3 is CASRRSDILREAFF. Written as DNA, the CDR3 is TGTGCCAGCAGAAGGTCGGACATCCTTCGCGAGGCTTTCTTT. The gene calls are TRBV6-1 and TRBJ1-1; D perhaps matches TRBD1 (5 bases). Germline assignment: CDR1 MNHNS and CDR2 SASEGT. The V and J ends lost 6 bases and 11 bases respectively, with 22 bases between them. The length of the CDR3 is 14 residues.

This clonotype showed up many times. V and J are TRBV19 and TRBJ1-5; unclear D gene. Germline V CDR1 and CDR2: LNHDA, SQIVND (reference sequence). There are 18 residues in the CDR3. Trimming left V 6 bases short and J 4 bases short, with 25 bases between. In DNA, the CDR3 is TGTGCCAGTAGCTCCGCTGATGGAGGACGGATTTATAATCAGCCCCAGCATTTT. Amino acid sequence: CASSSADGGRIYNQPQHF. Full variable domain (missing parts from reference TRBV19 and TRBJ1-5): DGGITQSPKYLFRKEGQNVTLSCEQNLNHDAMYWYRQDPGQGLRLIYYSQIVNDFQKGDIAEGYSVSREKKESFPLTVTSAQKNPTAFYLCASSSADGGRIYNQPQHFGDGTRLSIL.

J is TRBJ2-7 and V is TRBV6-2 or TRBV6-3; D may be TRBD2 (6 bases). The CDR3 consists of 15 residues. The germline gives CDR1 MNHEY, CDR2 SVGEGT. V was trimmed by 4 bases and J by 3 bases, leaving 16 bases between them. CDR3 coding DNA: TGTGCCAGCAGTTCCGGCTTCACCGGGGGCTACGAGCAGTACTTC. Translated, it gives CASSSGFTGGYEQYF.

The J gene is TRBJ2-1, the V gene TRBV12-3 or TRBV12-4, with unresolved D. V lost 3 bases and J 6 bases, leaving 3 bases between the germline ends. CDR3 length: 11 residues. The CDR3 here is CASSFVNEQFF. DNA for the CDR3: TGTGCCAGCAGTTTCGTCAATGAGCAGTTCTTC.

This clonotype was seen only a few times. CDR3 sequence (DNA): TGTGCCAGCGCCGAGCGGGGCACAGATACGCAGTATTTT. Translating gives CASAERGTDTQYF. The rearrangement joins TRBV7-3 to TRBJ2-3; tentatively, D is TRBD2 (6 bases). The V end lost 8 bases, the J end lost 1 base, and 10 bases lay between the germline ends. Per germline, CDR1 SGHTA and CDR2 FQGTGA. The CDR3 covers 13 residues.

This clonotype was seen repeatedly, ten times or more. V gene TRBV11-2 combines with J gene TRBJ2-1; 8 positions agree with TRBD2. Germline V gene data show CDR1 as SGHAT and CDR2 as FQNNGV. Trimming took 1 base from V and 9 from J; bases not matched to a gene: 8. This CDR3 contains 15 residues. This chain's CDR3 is CASSLVSGSGAEQFF. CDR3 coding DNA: TGTGCCAGCAGCTTAGTGAGCGGGAGCGGCGCTGAGCAGTTCTTC.

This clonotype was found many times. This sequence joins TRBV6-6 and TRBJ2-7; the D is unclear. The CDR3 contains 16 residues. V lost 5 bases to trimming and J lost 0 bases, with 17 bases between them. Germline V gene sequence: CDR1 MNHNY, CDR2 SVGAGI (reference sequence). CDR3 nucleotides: TGTGCCAGCAGTCACCTCCCCACAGTATACTCCTACGAGCAGTACTTC. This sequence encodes CASSHLPTVYSYEQYF.

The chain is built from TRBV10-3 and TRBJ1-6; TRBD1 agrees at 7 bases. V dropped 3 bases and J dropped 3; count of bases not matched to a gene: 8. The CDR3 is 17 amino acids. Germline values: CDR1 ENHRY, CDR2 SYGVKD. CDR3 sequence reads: CAISDIQGSVYNSPLHF. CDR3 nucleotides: TGTGCCATCAGTGATATACAGGGGTCTGTCTATAATTCACCCCTCCACTTT.

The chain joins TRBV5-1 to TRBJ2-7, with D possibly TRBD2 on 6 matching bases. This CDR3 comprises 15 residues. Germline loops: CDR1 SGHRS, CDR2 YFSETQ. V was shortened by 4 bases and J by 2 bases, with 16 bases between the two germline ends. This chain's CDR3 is CASSVGNSGAYEQYF. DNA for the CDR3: TGCGCCAGCAGCGTGGGAAATAGCGGTGCCTACGAGCAGTACTTC.

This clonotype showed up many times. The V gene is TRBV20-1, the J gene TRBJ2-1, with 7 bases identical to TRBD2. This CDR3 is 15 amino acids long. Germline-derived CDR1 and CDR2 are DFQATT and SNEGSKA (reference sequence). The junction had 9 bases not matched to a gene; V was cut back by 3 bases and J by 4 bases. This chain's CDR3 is CSARSRLAEYNEQFF. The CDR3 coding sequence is TGCAGTGCTAGGAGCCGCCTAGCGGAGTACAATGAGCAGTTCTTC.

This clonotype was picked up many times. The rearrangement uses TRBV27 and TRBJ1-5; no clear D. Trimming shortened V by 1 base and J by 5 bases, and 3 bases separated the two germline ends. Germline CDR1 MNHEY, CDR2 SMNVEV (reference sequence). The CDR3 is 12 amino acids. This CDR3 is CASSLLDQPQHF. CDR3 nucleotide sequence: TGTGCCAGCAGTTTATTGGATCAGCCCCAGCATTTT.

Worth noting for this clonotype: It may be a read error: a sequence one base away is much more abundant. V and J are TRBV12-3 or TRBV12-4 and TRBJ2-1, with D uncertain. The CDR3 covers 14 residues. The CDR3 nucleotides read TGTACCAGCACCGCCCAGCCTCCCTACAATGAGCAGTTCTTC. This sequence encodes CTSTAQPPYNEQFF.

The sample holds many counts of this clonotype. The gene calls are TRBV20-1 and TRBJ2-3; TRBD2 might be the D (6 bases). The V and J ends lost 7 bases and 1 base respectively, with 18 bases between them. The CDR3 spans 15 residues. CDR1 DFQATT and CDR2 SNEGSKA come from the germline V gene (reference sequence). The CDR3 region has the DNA TGCAGTGAACTTAGACGGACTACTGGCACAGATACGCAGTATTTT. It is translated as CSELRRTTGTDTQYF.

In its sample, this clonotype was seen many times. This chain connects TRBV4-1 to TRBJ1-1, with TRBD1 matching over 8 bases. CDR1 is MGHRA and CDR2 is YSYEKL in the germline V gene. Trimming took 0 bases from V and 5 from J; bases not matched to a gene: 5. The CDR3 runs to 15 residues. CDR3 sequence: CASSQDRGQATEAFF. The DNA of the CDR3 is TGCGCCAGCAGCCAAGATAGGGGACAGGCTACTGAAGCTTTCTTT.

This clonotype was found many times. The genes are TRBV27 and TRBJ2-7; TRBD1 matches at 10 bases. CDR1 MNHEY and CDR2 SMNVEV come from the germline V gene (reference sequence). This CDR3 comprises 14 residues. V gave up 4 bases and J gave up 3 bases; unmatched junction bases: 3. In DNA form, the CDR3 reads TGTGCCAGCAGTTACCGGACAGGGGGCTACGAGCAGTACTTC. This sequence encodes CASSYRTGGYEQYF.

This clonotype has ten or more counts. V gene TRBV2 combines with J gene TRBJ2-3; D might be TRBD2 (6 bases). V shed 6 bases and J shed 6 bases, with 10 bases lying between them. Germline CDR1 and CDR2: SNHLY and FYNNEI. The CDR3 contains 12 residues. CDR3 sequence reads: CASRNSGDTQYF. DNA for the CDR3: TGTGCCAGCAGGAATAGCGGCGATACGCAGTATTTT.

CDR3 sequence reads: CASSTGAVQETQYF. The CDR3 DNA is TGTGCCAGCAGCACCGGGGCTGTACAAGAGACCCAGTACTTC. V usage is TRBV7-3 and J usage is TRBJ2-5; D may correspond to TRBD1 or TRBD2 (5 bases each). CDR3 length equals 14 residues. Per the germline V gene, CDR1 is SGHTA and CDR2 is FQGTGA. V was cut by 5 bases and J by 2 bases, with 12 bases left in between.

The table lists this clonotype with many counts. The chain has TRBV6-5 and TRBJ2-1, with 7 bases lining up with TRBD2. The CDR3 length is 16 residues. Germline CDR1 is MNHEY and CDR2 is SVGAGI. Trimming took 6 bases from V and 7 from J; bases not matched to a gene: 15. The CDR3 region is CASSPRRAGVGNEQFF. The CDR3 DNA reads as TGTGCCAGCAGCCCCCGGAGGGCGGGAGTCGGTAATGAGCAGTTCTTC.

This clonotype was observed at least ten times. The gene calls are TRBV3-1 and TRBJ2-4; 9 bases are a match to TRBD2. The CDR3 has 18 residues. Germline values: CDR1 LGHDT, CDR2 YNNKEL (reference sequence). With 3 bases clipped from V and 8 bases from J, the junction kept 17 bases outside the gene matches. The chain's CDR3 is CASSHPGGSGGIRDIQYF. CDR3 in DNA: TGTGCCAGCAGCCACCCCGGGGGGAGCGGGGGGATAAGGGACATTCAGTACTTC.